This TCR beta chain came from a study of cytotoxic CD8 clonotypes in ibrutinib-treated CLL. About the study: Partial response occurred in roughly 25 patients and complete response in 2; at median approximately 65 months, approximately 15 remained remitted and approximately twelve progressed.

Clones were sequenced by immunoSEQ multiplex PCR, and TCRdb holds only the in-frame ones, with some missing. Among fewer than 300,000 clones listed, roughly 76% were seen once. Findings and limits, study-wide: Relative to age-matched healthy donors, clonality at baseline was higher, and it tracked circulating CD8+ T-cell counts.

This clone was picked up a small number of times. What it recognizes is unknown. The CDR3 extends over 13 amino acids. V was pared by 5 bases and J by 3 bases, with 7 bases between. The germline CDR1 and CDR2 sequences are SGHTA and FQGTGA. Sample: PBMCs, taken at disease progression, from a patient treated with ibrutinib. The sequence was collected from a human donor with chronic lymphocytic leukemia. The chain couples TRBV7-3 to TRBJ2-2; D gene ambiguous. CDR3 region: CASSQTDTGELFF. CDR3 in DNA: TGTGCCAGCAGCCAGACGGACACCGGGGAGCTGTTTTTT.